Listed here are 24 T cell receptor beta chains from one sample, sequenced in a study of T cells in tuberculosis. Repertoires were generated with immunoSEQ multiplex PCR, while TCRdb's copy carries only in-frame clones and drops some. The table includes tens of thousands of clones, roughly 96% detected once. Material: PBMCs. Receptors originate from a donor under 30 with latent tuberculosis or without tuberculosis infection.

This clone appeared a single time. V gene TRBV28 combines with J gene TRBJ1-2; 7 positions match TRBD1. Germline V gene data show CDR1 as MDHEN and CDR2 as SYDVKM. Losses at the gene ends were 8 bases for V and 5 bases for J; bases not matched to a gene: 2. This CDR3 has 11 amino acids. The CDR3 bases are TGTGCCAGCGGCAGGGGGTATGGCTACACCTTC. The encoded protein is CASGRGYGYTF.

This clone was observed a handful of times. This sequence joins TRBV5-1 and TRBJ1-2; 10 bases line up with TRBD1. V was pared by 4 bases and J by 2 bases, with 11 bases of the junction left unmatched. CDR3 length: 17 residues. The germline CDR1 and CDR2 sequences are SGHRS and YFSETQ. As DNA, the CDR3 is TGCGCCAGCAGCCCCGAGGGCGGGACAGGGGAAAACTATGGCTACACCTTC. Translation: CASSPEGGTGENYGYTF.

This clone was seen only once. The J gene is TRBJ1-1, the V gene TRBV9; D unclear. CDR3 length: 14 amino acids. The germline V gene has CDR1 SGDLS and CDR2 YYNGEE. The ends were cut back, 4 bases at V and 0 bases at J, with 10 bases in the middle. DNA for the CDR3: TGTGCCAGCAGCCTGGGAGGAGTGAACACTGAAGCTTTCTTT. As protein: CASSLGGVNTEAFF.

The chain links TRBV21-1 to TRBJ2-2; TRBD1, the D gene given by the table, was not confirmed from the DNA. TRBV21-1 is an annotated pseudogene. The CDR3 runs to 16 residues. CDR3 DNA: TGTGCCAGCAGCAAGGAGACAGGGAGGAACACCGGGGAGCTGTTTTTT. This translates into CASSKETGRNTGELFF.

The rearrangement links TRBV6-1 to TRBJ1-5; no firm D call. CDR3 length: 16 amino acids. V dropped 0 bases and J dropped 2 bases, with 11 bases sitting between them. CDR1 and CDR2 from the germline V gene are MNHNS and SASEGT. CDR3 nucleotide sequence: TGTGCCAGCAGTGAAGCGACTCCCCGAGGCAATCAGCCCCAGCATTTT. Protein: CASSEATPRGNQPQHF.

The V and J genes are TRBV5-1 and TRBJ2-7; 10 bases are shared with TRBD2. CDR1 and CDR2 from the germline V gene are SGHRS and YFSETQ. Trimming took 3 bases from V and 0 from J; bases not matched to a gene: 0. The CDR3 spans 14 residues. The CDR3 coding sequence is TGCGCCAGCAGCTGGACTAGCGGCTCCTACGAGCAGTACTTC. Encoded protein: CASSWTSGSYEQYF.

The V call is TRBV29-1, the J call TRBJ2-7; 10 nucleotides match TRBD1. The germline V gene encodes CDR1 SQVTM and CDR2 ANQGSEA. The CDR3 length is 12 residues. J gave up 6 bases and V 8 bases, and 7 bases lay outside the gene matches. CDR3 sequence reads: CSISDRGGEQYF. The CDR3 DNA follows: TGCAGCATATCGGACAGGGGGGGCGAGCAGTACTTC.

This chain connects TRBV7-9 to TRBJ2-1; TRBD2 aligns across 10 bases. Unmatched junction bases numbered 6, after V lost 3 bases and J lost 4 bases. The CDR3 is 16 residues long. Germline V lookup: CDR1 SEHNR, CDR2 FQNEAQ (reference sequence). The CDR3 spells CASSFFGTSDYNEQFF. CDR3 sequence (DNA): TGTGCCAGCAGCTTCTTTGGGACTAGCGATTACAATGAGCAGTTCTTC. Combining the CDR3 with reference TRBV7-9 and TRBJ2-1 gives the whole variable domain DTGVSQNPRHKITKRGQNVTFRCDPISEHNRLYWYRQTLGQGPEFLTYFQNEAQLEKSRLLSDRFSAERPKGSFSTLEIQRTEQGDSAMYLCASSFFGTSDYNEQFFGPGTRLTVL.

The V call is TRBV28, the J call TRBJ2-1, with 13 bases lining up with TRBD2. The CDR3 is 19 residues long. The J segment lost 1 base and the V segment lost 10 bases, leaving 16 bases of the junction unmatched. Per the germline V gene, CDR1 is MDHEN and CDR2 is SYDVKM. The CDR3: CATFPTLTSGRRSYNEQFF. For the CDR3, the DNA is TGTGCCACCTTCCCTACCCTGACTAGCGGGAGGAGGTCCTACAATGAGCAGTTCTTC.

The V gene is TRBV5-1, the J gene TRBJ2-1; TRBD2 might be the D (5 bases). Trimming stripped 4 bases from V and 0 bases from J, with 23 bases between. In germline, CDR1 is SGHRS, CDR2 YFSETQ. CDR3 length: 19 amino acids. CDR3 loop: CASSPFRPDSSSSYNEQFF. The DNA for the CDR3 is TGCGCCAGCAGCCCGTTCCGACCGGACTCTTCGAGCTCCTACAATGAGCAGTTCTTC.

V is TRBV12-5 and J is TRBJ1-1; 7 bases agree with TRBD1. This CDR3 region has 14 residues. The germline gives CDR1 LGHNT, CDR2 FRNRAP. V lost 2 bases, J lost 6 bases, and 6 bases stayed unmatched. The CDR3 spells CASGLWDSDSEAFF. CDR3 nucleotide sequence: TGTGCTAGTGGTTTGTGGGACAGTGATTCTGAAGCTTTCTTT.

This chain joins TRBV25-1 and TRBJ2-3; D might be TRBD1 (5 bases). This CDR3 comprises 18 residues. CDR1 and CDR2 (germline): MGHDK, SYGVNS. V was pared by 3 bases and J by 2 bases, with 21 bases between. The CDR3 sequence is CASSDYHLGIGHTDTQYF. DNA of the CDR3: TGTGCCAGCAGTGACTATCATTTGGGCATTGGACACACAGATACGCAGTATTTT.

The chain carries TRBV5-6 and TRBJ1-5, with TRBD1 as a possible D gene (6 bases). Per germline, CDR1 SGHDT and CDR2 YYEEEE. With 0 bases removed from V and 2 bases from J, the gap between germline ends came to 6 bases. This CDR3 spans 14 amino acids. Here the CDR3 DNA reads TGTGCCAGCAGCTTGGACAGGGGCAATCAGCCCCAGCATTTT. It specifies CASSLDRGNQPQHF. Combining the CDR3 with reference TRBV5-6 and TRBJ1-5 gives the whole variable domain DAGVTQSPTHLIKTRGQQVTLRCSPKSGHDTVSWYQQALGQGPQFIFQYYEEEERQRGNFPDRFSGHQFPNYSSELNVNALLLGDSALYLCASSLDRGNQPQHFGDGTRLSIL.

V gene TRBV27 combines with J gene TRBJ2-3; 11 bases line up with TRBD2. Looked up from germline, CDR1 is MNHEY and CDR2 is SMNVEV (reference sequence). This CDR3 is 15 amino acids long. The J segment lost 6 bases and the V segment lost 1 base, leaving 3 bases of the junction unmatched. This chain's CDR3 is CASSLLVAGGDTQYF. CDR3 coding DNA: TGTGCCAGCAGTTTATTGGTAGCGGGAGGGGATACGCAGTATTTT.

The rearrangement links TRBV27 to TRBJ2-7; weak D call: TRBD1 (5 bases). Germline values: CDR1 MNHEY, CDR2 SMNVEV (reference sequence). This CDR3 spans 14 amino acids. Trimming shortened V by 2 bases and J by 2 bases, and 10 bases separated the two germline ends. The CDR3 DNA reads as TGTGCCAGCAGTTTAGGGGCTGGGACCTACGAGCAGTACTTC. Its translation: CASSLGAGTYEQYF.

The rearrangement uses TRBV19 and TRBJ2-7; tentatively, D is TRBD1 (6 bases). Germline V gives CDR1 LNHDA, CDR2 SQIVND (reference sequence). This CDR3 is built from 15 residues. V shed 4 bases and J shed 3 bases, with 16 bases lying between them. CDR3 sequence (DNA): TGTGCCAGTAGTAAAAGGCTCGGACAGATCTACGAGCAGTACTTC. Translated, it gives CASSKRLGQIYEQYF.

This chain links TRBV9 with TRBJ1-2; 7 bases match TRBD1. The CDR3 consists of 15 residues. Germline assignment: CDR1 SGDLS and CDR2 YYNGEE. V dropped 4 bases and J dropped 0; count of bases not matched to a gene: 6. The CDR3 DNA sequence: TGTGCCAGCAGCCTTCGACAGGGAGCTAACTATGGCTACACCTTC. It yields the protein CASSLRQGANYGYTF.

The V gene is TRBV5-5, the J gene TRBJ2-7, with 7 positions matching TRBD1. Per germline, CDR1 SGHKS and CDR2 YYEKEE (reference sequence). After removal of 4 bases from V and 0 bases from J, the junction contained 4 bases not matched to a gene. The length of the CDR3 is 14 residues. The CDR3 loop reads CASSPGQNSYEQYF. CDR3 in DNA: TGTGCCAGCAGCCCGGGACAGAACTCCTACGAGCAGTACTTC.

Written as DNA, the CDR3 is TGTGCCAGCAGTTACGACAGGGACTCTGGAAACACCATATATTTT. Translating gives CASSYDRDSGNTIYF. The rearrangement joins TRBV6-5 to TRBJ1-3, with TRBD1 matching over 7 bases. CDR3 length: 15 residues. Germline CDR1 reads MNHEY; CDR2 reads SVGAGI. V dropped 2 bases and J dropped 0; count of bases not matched to a gene: 1.

This clone has only one observation. The chain couples TRBV11-1 to TRBJ2-7; D possibly corresponds to TRBD1 (6 bases). The CDR3 runs 13 residues. Deletions cut 4 bases from V and 1 base from J, with 8 bases between. Germline values: CDR1 SGHAT, CDR2 FQDESV (reference sequence). The DNA for the CDR3 is TGTGCCAGCAGCTGGGGACATTCCTACGAGCAGTACTTC. Protein sequence: CASSWGHSYEQYF.

The V gene is TRBV13, the J gene TRBJ2-3, with 9 bases aligning to TRBD1. J was trimmed by 0 bases and V by 5 bases; bases with no gene match: 3. The CDR3 length is 15 residues. From germline, CDR1 is PRHDT and CDR2 FYEKMQ (reference sequence). The CDR3 protein is CASSPDRGSTDTQYF. The CDR3 DNA sequence: TGTGCCAGCAGCCCCGACAGGGGGAGCACAGATACGCAGTATTTT.

The rearrangement links TRBV6-1 to TRBJ2-5, with a possible D match to TRBD2 (5 bases). Trimming cost V 6 bases and J 10 bases, with 12 bases left between them. The CDR3 covers 11 residues. Germline CDR1 and CDR2: MNHNS and SASEGT. The CDR3 loop reads CASSHTAVQYF. The CDR3 DNA sequence: TGTGCCAGCAGCCACACAGCGGTCCAGTACTTC.

The J gene is TRBJ1-5, the V gene TRBV7-8; TRBD1 is a possible D gene (5 bases). This CDR3 has 14 residues. Between the trimmed V and J ends, which lost 1 base and 6 bases, there was a span of 10 bases. Germline loops: CDR1 SGHVS, CDR2 FQNEAQ. The CDR3: CASSLGTRIQPQHF. The CDR3 nucleotides read TGTGCCAGCAGCTTAGGGACACGTATTCAGCCCCAGCATTTT.

The chain's CDR3 is CASSTGFQPQHF. CDR3 coding DNA: TGTGCCAGCAGTACAGGATTCCAGCCCCAGCATTTT. This chain connects TRBV27 to TRBJ1-5, with D perhaps matching TRBD1 (5 bases). V dropped 5 bases and J dropped 7 bases, with 9 bases sitting between them. The germline gives CDR1 MNHEY, CDR2 SMNVEV (reference sequence). The CDR3 has 12 residues.